This note documents a single T cell receptor (beta chain) sequence. There is no known antigen for this receptor. Base qualities are not at hand, and no much larger clone is one base apart. From the cysteine up to the phenylalanine, the CDR3 has a length of 15 residues. This entry keeps only the CDR3 DNA: 45 bases, framed from base 1. V loses 4 bases at its end and J loses 1 base; junction bases beyond the gene matches: 7. Looking up the germline V gene yields CDR1 SGHRS and CDR2 YFSETQ. The data stem from a study of cytomegalovirus exposure and HLA in healthy donors (dated by TCRdb to about 2017). Describing the broader study: An earlier analysis of 587 of the donors reported 250 to 350 Gb of sequence data and more than 90 million unique TCR beta sequences from around 200 million T cells. To study patterns of TCR occurrence, a later analysis re-analyzed previously published TCR beta repertoires from several hundred donors and added high-resolution HLA genotyping. Among the roughly 400 genotyped donors, roughly 80% belonged to the genetic ancestry cluster associated with self-reported Caucasian donors. The later analysis used no new phenotypic data to find candidate immune exposures, relying instead on TCR beta sequences and their occurrence across donors. Among some 400 genotyped donors of the cohort, an average of approximately 240,000 unique TCR beta nucleotide sequences was sequenced per donor, of which about 19% were non-productive. The study profiled the T cell repertoires of 500 to 800 subjects by immunosequencing and related them to cytomegalovirus serostatus. Every repertoire in the discovery cohort had been generated on one and the same sequencing platform. To predict cytomegalovirus infection status, the study brought together high-throughput TCR immunosequencing, statistical association of individual TCRs with disease status, and machine learning. The study aimed to test whether cataloging public T cell receptors could reveal signatures of past pathogen exposure. A later genetic analysis took genome-wide SNP genotypes for about 65% of the 666 donors and used that subset as a discovery cohort. About five DR-DQ haplotypes were treated as single units for association and clustering because of strong linkage in the cohort. A separate validation cohort of roughly 130 different subjects was used in addition to the roughly 720-subject first cohort. The number of typed donors differed by locus: about 629-630 for A, B, C, DRB1 and DQB1; about 520 for DQA1; approximately 600 for DPA1; and about 470 for DPB1. Both class I and class II loci were covered by HLA typing, at four-digit resolution. An early release that covered about 600 HLA-typed donors contained approximately 300 gigabases of sequencing data and 65 million to 100 million unique TCR sequences. An earlier analysis of 587 of the donors used high-throughput TCR beta sequencing to judge whether each TCR beta V gene segment behaved as functional or pseudogenic. Donor age, sex, ethnicity and CMV serostatus were compiled together with the repertoire data. Paper-wide results and their limitations: When HLA alleles, especially DR and DQ, strongly co-occurred, TCR associations were difficult to assign to individual alleles. Compared with the roughly 600-donor mean, donors in an Asian-associated ancestry cluster had fewer N-insertions in productive TCRs, according to a later genetic analysis. A few of the identified cytomegalovirus-associated TCR beta chains were confirmed in vitro to be specific for cytomegalovirus antigens. Presence/absence analyses assumed roughly uniform sequencing depth across donors, an assumption that may not hold. In this cohort, only TCR beta chains were sequenced, and detectable features were limited by the absence of alpha or paired-chain data. A further reported finding was that TCR beta sequences accurately predicted the HLA-A and HLA-B alleles for most subjects in the first cohort. Because HLA typing was unavailable for some donors at each locus, only the typed subset was used in association tests. In a later analysis, HLA-associated TCR beta chains showed more clonal expansion and lower generation probabilities than non-associated chains that were equally common. The study gave a list of around 170 TCR beta chains associated with cytomegalovirus. In a later genetic analysis, a missense DCLRE1C variant was associated with V-gene and J-gene trimming of TCR beta chains, and the association was replicated in an independent cohort. Across donors, most TCR sequences were observed very rarely, whereas some public TCRs were present in many individuals. In a later analysis, around 17,000 TCR beta sequences were associated with specific HLA alleles at a false discovery rate of 0.05. Immune exposure information for the cohort was limited to CMV serostatus. A later analysis found that TCR association rates varied across HLA loci, with DRB1 alleles showing the most associated TCRs and HLA-C alleles the fewest. Linkage disequilibrium might explain the correlated functional status among segregating V segments, but an unknown experimental factor could not be excluded. Some IMGT-functional V segments, including TRBV6-2 and TRBV6-3, could not be told apart with the 87-base-pair reads, so those segments were excluded. A later analysis reported that several top co-occurrence clusters appeared linked to parvovirus B19, influenza, CMV and Epstein-Barr virus. Some 16 rarely observed V segments, including chromosome 9 orphons, were excluded from the earlier analysis of several hundred of the donors because counts were too low. Broadly in line with IMGT annotations, most TCR beta V segments showed up in productive rearrangements about 87% or about 30% of the time in an earlier analysis of 450 to 600 of the donors. A later analysis found that most CMV-associated TCR beta chains appeared HLA-restricted, with HLA associations seemingly driven largely by CMV exposure. The authors suggested that the approach could potentially be generalized to other disease states and immunological phenotypes. The classifier was reported to diagnose cytomegalovirus status with high specificity and sensitivity in both the original and validation cohorts. The sequencing pipeline was judged likely to have produced a cluster of highly shared sequence variants as a technical artifact.

Libraries were prepared through the immunoSEQ multiplex PCR assay. A mixture of 60 forward primers for TCR Vbeta segments and 13 reverse primers for TCR Jbeta segments was used in the multiplex PCR. A multiplex PCR assay on genomic DNA amplified the CDR3 region of rearranged TCR beta genes. On the Illumina HiSeq System, the amplified TCR beta libraries were sequenced as 87-base-pair reads. In the original analysis: A later analysis counted tens of millions of unique TCR beta chains across the roughly 700 repertoires, and roughly 11 million of these chains were shared by at least two donors. To remove PCR and sequencing errors, raw reads were error-corrected and collapsed into unique sequences using a nearest-neighbor algorithm that merged closely related sequences. CDR3 sequences were aligned to IMGT reference sequences to assign V, D and J gene segments. Each retained sequence needed at least a six-nucleotide match to both a V gene segment and a J gene segment. A rearrangement counted as productive if the CDR3 had no stop codons and remained in frame with V and J, and every other rearrangement counted as non-productive. Following IMGT convention, CDR3 was defined as the stretch from the second conserved V-encoded cysteine up to the conserved J-encoded phenylalanine. The earlier analysis of around 640 of the donors excluded sequences that lacked an unambiguous match to a single V gene segment. An earlier analysis of 587 of the donors called V segments functional above 56.7% productive rearrangements and segregating when the between-donor standard deviation exceeded 5%. A statistical classification framework was built to diagnose cytomegalovirus status from the catalog of TCR beta chain sequences. In a later analysis, V and J genes were assigned by comparing TCR nucleotide sequences against IMGT/GENE-DB human TR gene sequences. In a later analysis, CDR3 sequences and most-parsimonious VDJ recombination scenarios were assigned using the TCRdist pipeline. A later analysis defined each TCR beta chain by its CDR3 amino acid sequence plus V-gene family, and excluded reads lacking a unique V-gene family. As a way to deal with suspected cross-contamination and a sequencing artifact, a later analysis dropped hundreds of nucleotide sequences that were highly shared and had low generation probability. In a later analysis, a clonal expansion index was calculated for each public chain from normalized within-repertoire ranks of inferred template counts. A later analysis computed generation probabilities with a VDJ recombination model fitted to out-of-frame rearrangements, and checked the results against IGoR. In a later analysis, TCR-TCR, TCR-HLA and TCR-CMV co-occurrence was scored with hypergeometric tests, and a repertoire-size bias correction was applied to TCR pairs. A later analysis estimated false discovery rates by permuting HLA or CMV assignments 20 times. In a later analysis, co-occurring TCRs were grouped with DBSCAN, and TCRdist sequence similarity was added when clustering was performed within HLA-allele-positive subsets. For co-occurrence clustering, repertoires with fewer than 30,000 or more than 120,000 public chains were excluded, along with four or five repertoires with anomalous nucleotide sharing. In its TCRdb copy, this immuneACCESS table keeps in-frame sequences only and misses some clones. Where compared with another copy, unresolved V genes explain less than half of these, and the others have no known cause. The D gene and trimming were derived from the DNA, and the V and J assignments and clone size from that table. This sample lists some 33,000 clones; less than 70% were detected once. Roughly 22% of the sample is held by the ten biggest clonotypes.

The cohort consisted of 666 healthy bone marrow donors. Cohort members were all nominally healthy when sampled, although unrecorded immune exposures were likely present. The donor was CMV seropositive and belonged to the group of some 290 seropositive cohort members. A peripheral blood sample was collected from each donor, and TCR beta sequencing was performed on peripheral blood mononuclear cells. The Qiagen DNeasy Blood Extraction Kit was used to extract genomic DNA from the blood cell samples. Recombination joined TRBV5-1 with TRBJ2-5, with 7 bases matching TRBD1. The sequenced material came from PBMCs. The clonotype originates from a man aged 50 or older in good health and CMV-seropositive. The DNA is as follows: TGCGCCAGCAGCGGCTCGACAGGGCTCCAAGAGACCCAGTACTTC. This gives the protein CASSGSTGLQETQYF.